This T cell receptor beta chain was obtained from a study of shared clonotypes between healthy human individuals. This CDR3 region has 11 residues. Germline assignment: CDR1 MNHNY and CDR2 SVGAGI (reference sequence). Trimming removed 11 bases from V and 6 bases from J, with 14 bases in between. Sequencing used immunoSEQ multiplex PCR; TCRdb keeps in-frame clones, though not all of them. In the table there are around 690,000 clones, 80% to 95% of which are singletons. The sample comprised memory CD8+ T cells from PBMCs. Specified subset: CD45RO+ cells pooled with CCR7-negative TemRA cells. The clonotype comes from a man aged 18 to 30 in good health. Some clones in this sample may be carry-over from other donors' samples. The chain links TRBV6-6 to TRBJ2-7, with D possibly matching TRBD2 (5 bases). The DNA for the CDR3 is TGTGCCGAAGGAGAGGGCGGCGAGCAGTACTTC. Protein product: CAEGEGGEQYF.